The following is a T cell receptor (beta chain) sequence with its context. The germline gives CDR1 ENHRY, CDR2 SYGVKD. V lost 10 bases and J lost 2; bases outside the gene matches: 15. The CDR3 has 16 residues. The data stem from a study of blood T cell repertoires in COVID-19. This table comes from immunoSEQ multiplex PCR, and its TCRdb copy is limited to in-frame clones, with some not included. The table lists around 100,000 clones, around 84% of them singletons. The sequence was obtained from a man in his forties with acute or convalescent COVID-19. This chain connects TRBV10-3 to TRBJ2-7; 9 nucleotides align to TRBD2. The source material was peripheral blood. The CDR3 loop reads CATLGIKTSGTYEQYF. The CDR3 nucleotides read TGTGCCACCTTAGGGATCAAGACTAGCGGAACCTACGAGCAGTACTTC.